This T cell receptor beta chain derives from a study of blood T cell repertoires in COVID-19. Study background: From T cells, B-cell-depleted T cells, or PBMCs came the material, which was cDNA or gDNA.

This CDR3 region has 21 residues. As processed by the authors: For nucleated cells, counts were estimated from reference gene primer amplification. Produced via immunoSEQ multiplex PCR; TCRdb's table is partial and in-frame only. The V and J calls and clone size are taken from that table; D and trimming were inferred from the DNA. The data show about 140,000 clones, approximately 80% seen once. The J gene is TRBJ1-5, the V gene TRBV21-1; the table's D call TRBD1 went unverified against the DNA. TRBV21-1 is an annotated pseudogene. The receptor's source is a woman older than 75 in a cohort sampled during active or convalescent COVID-19. Sequencing was carried out using peripheral blood. CDR3 sequence reads: CASSKAARDRDTRLGNQPQHF. The CDR3 DNA reads as TGTGCCAGCAGCAAAGCGGCCCGGGACAGGGACACAAGACTTGGCAATCAGCCCCAGCATTTT.